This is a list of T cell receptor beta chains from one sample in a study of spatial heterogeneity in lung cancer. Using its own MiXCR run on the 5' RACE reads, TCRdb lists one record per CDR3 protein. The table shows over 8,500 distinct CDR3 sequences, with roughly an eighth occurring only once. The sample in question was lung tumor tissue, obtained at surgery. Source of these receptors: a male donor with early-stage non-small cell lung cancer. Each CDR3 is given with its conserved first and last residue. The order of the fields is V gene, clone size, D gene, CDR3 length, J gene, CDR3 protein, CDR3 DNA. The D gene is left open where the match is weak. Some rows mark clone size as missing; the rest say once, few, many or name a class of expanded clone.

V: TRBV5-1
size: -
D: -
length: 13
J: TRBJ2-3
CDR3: CASSPGATDTQYF
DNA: TGCGCCAGCAGCCCAGGGGCCACAGATACGCAGTATTTT

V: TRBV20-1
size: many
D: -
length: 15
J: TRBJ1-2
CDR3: CSARGRRTERDGYTF
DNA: TGCAGTGCTAGGGGCCGCAGGACAGAAAGGGATGGCTACACCTTC

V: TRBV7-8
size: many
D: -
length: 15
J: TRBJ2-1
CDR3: CASSSAGTDHNEQFF
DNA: TGTGCCAGCAGCTCAGCCGGGACGGATCACAATGAGCAGTTCTTC

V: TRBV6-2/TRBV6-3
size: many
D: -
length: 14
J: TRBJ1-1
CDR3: CASSYPGTLGGAFF
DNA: TGTGCCAGCAGTTACCCGGGGACTTTAGGGGGAGCTTTCTTT

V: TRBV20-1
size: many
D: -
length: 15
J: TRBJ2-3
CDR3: CSAPEAESSTDTQYF
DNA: TGCAGTGCCCCCGAGGCGGAGTCTAGCACAGATACGCAGTATTTT

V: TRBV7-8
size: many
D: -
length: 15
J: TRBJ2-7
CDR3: CASSRRFSGRDEQYF
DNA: TGTGCCAGCAGCCGCCGGTTCAGCGGCAGGGACGAGCAGTACTTC

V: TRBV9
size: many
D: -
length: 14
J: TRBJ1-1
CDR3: CASSVTPSDTEAFF
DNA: TGTGCCAGCAGCGTCACACCCAGTGACACTGAAGCTTTCTTT

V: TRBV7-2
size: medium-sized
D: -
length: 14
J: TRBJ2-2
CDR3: CASSAVQGLRELFF
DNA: TGTGCCAGCAGCGCAGTCCAAGGCTTGAGGGAGCTGTTTTTT

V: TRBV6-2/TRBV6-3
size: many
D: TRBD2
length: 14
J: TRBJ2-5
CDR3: CASSQREGVETQYF
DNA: TGTGCCAGCAGCCAGCGGGAGGGTGTAGAGACCCAGTACTTC

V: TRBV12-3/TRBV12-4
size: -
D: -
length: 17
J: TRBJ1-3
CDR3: CASSLAGLLLSGNTIYF
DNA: TGTGCCAGCAGCCTCGCGGGGCTCCTACTCTCTGGAAACACCATATATTTT

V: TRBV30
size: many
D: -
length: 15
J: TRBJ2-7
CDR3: CAWIRTGTGAYEQYF
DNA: TGTGCCTGGATACGAACCGGGACCGGAGCCTACGAGCAGTACTTC

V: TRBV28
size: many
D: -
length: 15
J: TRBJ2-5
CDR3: CASSLSRRQKETQYF
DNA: TGTGCCAGCAGTTTAAGCAGACGACAAAAAGAGACCCAGTACTTC

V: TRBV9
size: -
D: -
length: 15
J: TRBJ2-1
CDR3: CASSVSSTTYNEQFF
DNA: TGTGCCAGCAGCGTATCCAGCACGACCTACAATGAGCAGTTCTTC

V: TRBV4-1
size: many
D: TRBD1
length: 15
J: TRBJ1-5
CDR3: CASSQELTGNQPQHF
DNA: TGCGCCAGCAGCCAAGAGCTGACAGGGAATCAGCCCCAGCATTTT

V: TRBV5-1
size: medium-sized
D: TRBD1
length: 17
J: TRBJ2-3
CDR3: CASSLGRQGAWADTQYF
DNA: TGCGCCAGCAGCTTGGGGAGACAGGGGGCATGGGCAGATACGCAGTATTTT

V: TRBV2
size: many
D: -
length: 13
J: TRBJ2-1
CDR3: CASRSDSRGEQFF
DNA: TGTGCCAGCAGGTCGGACTCCCGCGGTGAGCAGTTCTTC

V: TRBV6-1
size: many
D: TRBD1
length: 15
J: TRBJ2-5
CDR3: CASSGQGSPQETQYF
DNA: TGTGCCAGCAGTGGACAGGGGAGTCCCCAAGAGACCCAGTACTTC